This T cell receptor beta chain was observed in a study of cytomegalovirus exposure and HLA in healthy donors. The wider study: A prior study identified 120 million or so unique TCR beta sequences from about 180 million T cells. Findings and caveats of the study: According to a later analysis, donors in an Asian-associated ancestry cluster reportedly had fewer N-insertions than the roughly 630-donor mean. Later on, an analysis showed TCR association rates differing by HLA locus, with DRB1 the most and HLA-C the fewest. What was likely a sequencing artifact was a cluster of highly shared sequence variants.

The PCR contained 60 Vbeta and 13 Jbeta primers. Sequenced by immunoSEQ multiplex PCR; TCRdb stores in-frame clones only, minus some. The table lists roughly 100,000 clones, under 80% of them singletons, with under 7.5% in the top ten. As concerns this clone: What it binds is not known.

Germline loops: CDR1 SGHAT, CDR2 FQNNGV. The CDR3 is 16 amino acids. V dropped 2 bases and J dropped 1; count of bases not matched to a gene: 7. The chain combines TRBV11-2 with TRBJ1-1; 7 nucleotides agree with TRBD1. Sequencing was done on a sample of PBMCs. The TCR comes from a woman between 50 and 59 years old in good health and CMV-seropositive. The CDR3: CASSLYRGGENTEAFF. The CDR3 DNA reads TGTGCCAGCAGCTTATACAGGGGAGGTGAGAACACTGAAGCTTTCTTT. Based on the CDR3 plus reference TRBV11-2 and TRBJ1-1, the full variable domain is EAGVAQSPRYKIIEKRQSVAFWCNPISGHATLYWYQQILGQGPKLLIQFQNNGVVDDSQLPKDRFSAERLKGVDSTLKIQPAKLEDSAVYLCASSLYRGGENTEAFFGQGTRLTVV.